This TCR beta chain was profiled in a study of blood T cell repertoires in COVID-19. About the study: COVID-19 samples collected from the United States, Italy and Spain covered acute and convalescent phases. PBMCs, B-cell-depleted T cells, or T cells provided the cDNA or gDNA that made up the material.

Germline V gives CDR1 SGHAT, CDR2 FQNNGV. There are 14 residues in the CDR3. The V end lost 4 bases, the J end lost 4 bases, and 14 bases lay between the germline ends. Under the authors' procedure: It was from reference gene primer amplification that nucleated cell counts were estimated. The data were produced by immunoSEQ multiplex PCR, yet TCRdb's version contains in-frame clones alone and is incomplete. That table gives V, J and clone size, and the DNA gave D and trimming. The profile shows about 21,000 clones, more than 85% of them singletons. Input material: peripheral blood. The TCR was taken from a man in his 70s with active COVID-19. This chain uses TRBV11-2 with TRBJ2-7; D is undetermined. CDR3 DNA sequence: TGTGCCAGCAGCTACACTTCAGGATCATACGAGCAGTACTTC. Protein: CASSYTSGSYEQYF.